Listed below are T cell receptor beta chains from one sample, sequenced in a study of blood T cell repertoires in COVID-19. Only in-frame clones appear in the TCRdb table, and some are missing; sequencing was by immunoSEQ multiplex PCR. The sample has about 170,000 clones, 84% seen once. Sequenced input: peripheral blood. These TCRs come from a woman in her 70s with COVID-19, enrolled during active disease. The CDR3 runs from the conserved cysteine through the conserved F or W. Fields, in order: clone size, J gene, D gene, V gene, CDR3 DNA, CDR3 protein. A D gene is named only where the DNA matches it firmly. A clone size is listed for some rows: how often the clone was seen (once, few, many), or a class if it is expanded.

clone size: NA; J gene: TRBJ1-4; D gene: NA; V gene: TRBV5-6; CDR3 DNA: TGTGCCAGCAGCTTGGTATCGGGGGGTGAAAAACTGTTTTTT; CDR3 protein: CASSLVSGGEKLFF
clone size: NA; J gene: TRBJ1-1; D gene: NA; V gene: TRBV6-5; CDR3 DNA: TGTGCCAGCATGATACAGAGAAACACTGAAGCTTTCTTT; CDR3 protein: CASMIQRNTEAFF
clone size: NA; J gene: TRBJ2-1; D gene: TRBD1; V gene: TRBV11-2; CDR3 DNA: TGTGCCAGCAGCGCGACAGGGGACCCACAGGTCCATGAGCAGTTCTTC; CDR3 protein: CASSATGDPQVHEQFF
clone size: once; J gene: TRBJ2-7; D gene: NA; V gene: TRBV18; CDR3 DNA: TGTGCCAGCTCATTCTCTTCGGACGAGCAGTACTTC; CDR3 protein: CASSFSSDEQYF
clone size: few; J gene: TRBJ1-6; D gene: NA; V gene: TRBV28; CDR3 DNA: TGTGCCAGCAGTTTCCGGGGCTCCTATAATTCACCCCTCCACTTT; CDR3 protein: CASSFRGSYNSPLHF
clone size: NA; J gene: TRBJ1-1; D gene: NA; V gene: TRBV19; CDR3 DNA: TGTGCCAGTAGTAGCGGCGCGGCGAACACTGAAGCTTTCTTT; CDR3 protein: CASSSGAANTEAFF
clone size: NA; J gene: TRBJ1-2; D gene: NA; V gene: TRBV7-2; CDR3 DNA: TGTGCCAGCAGCCTTGACACGAACTCCTATGGCTACACCTTC; CDR3 protein: CASSLDTNSYGYTF
clone size: NA; J gene: TRBJ2-7; D gene: NA; V gene: TRBV6-5; CDR3 DNA: TGTGCCAGCTGGCCTGCAGGCTCCTACGAGCAGTACTTC; CDR3 protein: CASWPAGSYEQYF
clone size: NA; J gene: TRBJ1-6; D gene: NA; V gene: TRBV10-3; CDR3 DNA: TGTGCCATCAGTGAGTCGAGGGGACAAAATAATTCACCCCTCCACTTT; CDR3 protein: CAISESRGQNNSPLHF
clone size: few; J gene: TRBJ2-1; D gene: TRBD2; V gene: TRBV7-7; CDR3 DNA: TGTGCCAGCAGCTTAGCGGCTAGCGGGGGAAGTAGTGAGCAGTTCTTC; CDR3 protein: CASSLAASGGSSEQFF
clone size: NA; J gene: TRBJ2-6; D gene: NA; V gene: TRBV27; CDR3 DNA: TGTGCCAGCAGTTCCCAGGGCACTGGGGCCAACGTCCTGACTTTC; CDR3 protein: CASSSQGTGANVLTF
clone size: NA; J gene: TRBJ1-2; D gene: NA; V gene: TRBV28; CDR3 DNA: TGTGCCAGCAGTTTAATTGAGACAGCCGGTGGCTACACCTTC; CDR3 protein: CASSLIETAGGYTF
clone size: NA; J gene: TRBJ2-1; D gene: NA; V gene: TRBV15; CDR3 DNA: TGTGCCACCAGCAGAGAACAGGGAGTCTACAATGAGCAGTTCTTC; CDR3 protein: CATSREQGVYNEQFF
clone size: once; J gene: TRBJ2-3; D gene: NA; V gene: TRBV7-2; CDR3 DNA: TGTGCCAGCAGCACCACGAGCGGGCTAAACCCTAGCACAGATACGCAGTATTTT; CDR3 protein: CASSTTSGLNPSTDTQYF
clone size: NA; J gene: TRBJ2-3; D gene: TRBD1; V gene: TRBV27; CDR3 DNA: TGTGCCAGCAGTCCCCGGACAGGGAAGAGCACAGATACGCAGTATTTT; CDR3 protein: CASSPRTGKSTDTQYF
clone size: NA; J gene: TRBJ2-1; D gene: NA; V gene: TRBV5-1; CDR3 DNA: TGCGCCAGCAGCTCAGTTTACAATGAGCAGTTCTTC; CDR3 protein: CASSSVYNEQFF
clone size: NA; J gene: TRBJ2-4; D gene: TRBD2; V gene: TRBV3-1/TRBV3-2; CDR3 DNA: TGTGCCAGCAGCCGGACTAGCGGGCCCCGCCGGGTCGGCAAAAACATTCAGTACTTC; CDR3 protein: CASSRTSGPRRVGKNIQYF
clone size: few; J gene: TRBJ1-4; D gene: TRBD1; V gene: TRBV6-5; CDR3 DNA: TGTGCCAGCAAACCGGGACAGGCTGAAAATGAAAAACTGTTTTTT; CDR3 protein: CASKPGQAENEKLFF
clone size: NA; J gene: TRBJ1-5; D gene: TRBD1; V gene: TRBV2; CDR3 DNA: TGTGCCAGCAGTAACAGGGGTCGCAATCAGCCCCAGCATTTT; CDR3 protein: CASSNRGRNQPQHF
clone size: NA; J gene: TRBJ2-1; D gene: TRBD2; V gene: TRBV6-5; CDR3 DNA: TGTGCCAGCACCAGACTAGCGGGTCGCTACAATGAGCAGTTCTTC; CDR3 protein: CASTRLAGRYNEQFF
clone size: few; J gene: TRBJ2-5; D gene: TRBD2; V gene: TRBV5-1; CDR3 DNA: TGCGCCAGCAGCTTGGAGGCTAGCGGGAGGGCTTCGGTGAGAAGAGAGACCCAGTACTTC; CDR3 protein: CASSLEASGRASVRRETQYF
clone size: NA; J gene: TRBJ1-4; D gene: NA; V gene: TRBV4-2; CDR3 DNA: TGTGCCAGCAGCCTAAGCGGGCGGATTGCAACTAATGAAAAACTGTTTTTT; CDR3 protein: CASSLSGRIATNEKLFF
clone size: NA; J gene: TRBJ2-3; D gene: TRBD1; V gene: TRBV5-6; CDR3 DNA: TGTGCCAGCAGCCCCGGACAGGGCGTCACAGATACGCAGTATTTT; CDR3 protein: CASSPGQGVTDTQYF
clone size: NA; J gene: TRBJ2-1; D gene: TRBD1; V gene: TRBV5-1; CDR3 DNA: TGCGCCAGCAGCTTGGGGGACAGGGCTACAGGGTACAATGAGCAGTTCTTC; CDR3 protein: CASSLGDRATGYNEQFF
clone size: NA; J gene: TRBJ2-3; D gene: NA; V gene: TRBV1; CDR3 DNA: TGCACCAGCAGCCACGAGTGGGGGGGTTTTAAGTATTTT; CDR3 protein: CTSSHEWGGFKYF
clone size: NA; J gene: TRBJ2-3; D gene: TRBD1; V gene: TRBV24-1; CDR3 DNA: TGTGCCACCAGTGACTCGGCCCCCAATCAGGGGGCGGGCACAGATACGCAGTATTTT; CDR3 protein: CATSDSAPNQGAGTDTQYF
clone size: NA; J gene: TRBJ1-2; D gene: TRBD1; V gene: TRBV27; CDR3 DNA: TGTGCCAGCTCCCTTCAAGGGGACAGAAACTATGGCTACACCTTC; CDR3 protein: CASSLQGDRNYGYTF
clone size: few; J gene: TRBJ1-2; D gene: NA; V gene: TRBV19; CDR3 DNA: TGTGCCAGTTCCGGAGCAAGGGGCTATGGCTACACCTTC; CDR3 protein: CASSGARGYGYTF
clone size: once; J gene: TRBJ1-5; D gene: NA; V gene: TRBV6-1; CDR3 DNA: TGTGCCAGCAGTGATACCGGACAGTACAATCAGCCCCAGCATTTT; CDR3 protein: CASSDTGQYNQPQHF
clone size: NA; J gene: TRBJ2-5; D gene: TRBD2; V gene: TRBV2; CDR3 DNA: TGTGCCAGCAGTGATTATAGGAGTAGCGGGGGCCAGTACTTC; CDR3 protein: CASSDYRSSGGQYF
clone size: NA; J gene: TRBJ1-5; D gene: NA; V gene: TRBV19; CDR3 DNA: TGTGCCAGTAGTATTTTTGGAAGAACAGGCTTCAATCAGCCCCAGCATTTT; CDR3 protein: CASSIFGRTGFNQPQHF
clone size: once; J gene: TRBJ2-2; D gene: TRBD2; V gene: TRBV7-2; CDR3 DNA: TGTGCCAGCAGCCTTCCAGCGGGGTTTGCCGGGGAGCTGTTTTTT; CDR3 protein: CASSLPAGFAGELFF
clone size: NA; J gene: TRBJ1-5; D gene: NA; V gene: TRBV7-9; CDR3 DNA: TGTGCCAGCAGCTTGCCGGAGGGCAATCAGCCCCAGCATTTT; CDR3 protein: CASSLPEGNQPQHF
clone size: NA; J gene: TRBJ1-4; D gene: NA; V gene: TRBV7-6; CDR3 DNA: TGTGCCAGCAGCTTAGACAGGAATGAAAAACTGTTTTTT; CDR3 protein: CASSLDRNEKLFF
clone size: NA; J gene: TRBJ2-1; D gene: TRBD2; V gene: TRBV3-1/TRBV3-2; CDR3 DNA: TGTGCCAGCAGCCAATCCGAGGGACTACACAATGAGCAGTTCTTC; CDR3 protein: CASSQSEGLHNEQFF
clone size: NA; J gene: TRBJ1-1; D gene: TRBD1; V gene: TRBV28; CDR3 DNA: TGTGCCAGCAGTTTAGACAGGGGCGTAGCTTTCTTT; CDR3 protein: CASSLDRGVAFF
clone size: NA; J gene: TRBJ2-7; D gene: NA; V gene: TRBV3-1/TRBV3-2; CDR3 DNA: TGTGCCAGCAGCCTCCATAACAGCTACGAGCAGTACTTC; CDR3 protein: CASSLHNSYEQYF
clone size: NA; J gene: TRBJ1-1; D gene: NA; V gene: TRBV29-1; CDR3 DNA: TGCAGCGTTGGGTCGAGATCGAACACTGAAGCTTTCTTT; CDR3 protein: CSVGSRSNTEAFF
clone size: NA; J gene: TRBJ2-5; D gene: NA; V gene: TRBV2; CDR3 DNA: TGTGCCAGCAGTGAGGGGGACACTAGACCGTACTTC; CDR3 protein: CASSEGDTRPYF
clone size: NA; J gene: TRBJ1-1; D gene: TRBD1; V gene: TRBV5-1; CDR3 DNA: TGCGCCAGCAGCCCCCGACAGGGGAACACTGAAGCTTTCTTT; CDR3 protein: CASSPRQGNTEAFF
clone size: few; J gene: TRBJ1-3; D gene: NA; V gene: TRBV6-1; CDR3 DNA: TGTGCCAGCAGTGAACCTGCCACCGGAGACACCATATATTTT; CDR3 protein: CASSEPATGDTIYF
clone size: NA; J gene: TRBJ1-5; D gene: NA; V gene: TRBV12-3/TRBV12-4; CDR3 DNA: TGTGCCAGCAGTTTAGCCGTCTATCAGCCCCAGCATTTT; CDR3 protein: CASSLAVYQPQHF
clone size: once; J gene: TRBJ1-1; D gene: NA; V gene: TRBV7-9; CDR3 DNA: TGTGCCAGCAGCCCCCTTAGGGCCCCCGGGGGTGAAGAAGCTTTCTTT; CDR3 protein: CASSPLRAPGGEEAFF
clone size: NA; J gene: TRBJ2-5; D gene: NA; V gene: TRBV11-2; CDR3 DNA: TGTGCCAGCAGCCCCGGTCTAGTGCGTGGCGGGGAGGAGACCCAGTACTTC; CDR3 protein: CASSPGLVRGGEETQYF
clone size: NA; J gene: TRBJ1-5; D gene: NA; V gene: TRBV27; CDR3 DNA: TGTGCCAGCAGTTTATTAAGGGGGAGCGGGCCCCAGCATTTT; CDR3 protein: CASSLLRGSGPQHF
clone size: NA; J gene: TRBJ2-2; D gene: NA; V gene: TRBV5-1; CDR3 DNA: TGCGCCAGCATGTCCGGCGGGGCCGAGCTGTTTTTT; CDR3 protein: CASMSGGAELFF
clone size: NA; J gene: TRBJ2-3; D gene: TRBD1; V gene: TRBV3-1/TRBV3-2; CDR3 DNA: TGTGCCAGCAGCCAAGATCCGGGACAGAGCCGTACGCAGTATTTT; CDR3 protein: CASSQDPGQSRTQYF
clone size: once; J gene: TRBJ2-1; D gene: NA; V gene: TRBV5-1; CDR3 DNA: TGCGCCAGCAGCCCAGGACAGCTCTCCTACAATGAGCAGTTCTTC; CDR3 protein: CASSPGQLSYNEQFF
clone size: once; J gene: TRBJ1-6; D gene: TRBD1; V gene: TRBV6-5; CDR3 DNA: TGTGCCAGCGCCTGGGACAGAAATAATTCACCCCTCCACTTT; CDR3 protein: CASAWDRNNSPLHF
clone size: NA; J gene: TRBJ1-4; D gene: TRBD1; V gene: TRBV4-1; CDR3 DNA: TGCGCCAGCAGCTCCTGGACAGGGAATGAAAAACTGTTTTTT; CDR3 protein: CASSSWTGNEKLFF
clone size: NA; J gene: TRBJ1-2; D gene: TRBD1; V gene: TRBV5-6; CDR3 DNA: TGTGCCAGCAGCTTGGGACCGGACAGGAGATATGGCTACACCTTC; CDR3 protein: CASSLGPDRRYGYTF
clone size: few; J gene: TRBJ1-5; D gene: TRBD1; V gene: TRBV28; CDR3 DNA: TGTGCCAGCAGTTTACCCGGGACAGGGGGAGCCCAGCATTTT; CDR3 protein: CASSLPGTGGAQHF
clone size: few; J gene: TRBJ1-3; D gene: NA; V gene: TRBV9; CDR3 DNA: TGTGCCAGCAGCGTAGTAGCAGGGGCGGGAAACACCATATATTTT; CDR3 protein: CASSVVAGAGNTIYF
clone size: NA; J gene: TRBJ2-1; D gene: TRBD2; V gene: TRBV5-4; CDR3 DNA: TGTGCCAGCAGTACTAGCGGGATCTACAATGAGCAGTTCTTC; CDR3 protein: CASSTSGIYNEQFF
clone size: few; J gene: TRBJ1-1; D gene: NA; V gene: TRBV19; CDR3 DNA: TGTGCCAGTATTCGTCGACAGAACACTGAAGCTTTCTTT; CDR3 protein: CASIRRQNTEAFF
clone size: NA; J gene: TRBJ1-6; D gene: TRBD1; V gene: TRBV3-1/TRBV3-2; CDR3 DNA: TGTGCCAGCACCACACGGACAGGGGGTTCACCCCTCCACTTT; CDR3 protein: CASTTRTGGSPLHF
clone size: few; J gene: TRBJ1-1; D gene: NA; V gene: TRBV27; CDR3 DNA: TGTGCCAGCACTTTAGGAGGGGAAGCTTTCTTT; CDR3 protein: CASTLGGEAFF
clone size: few; J gene: TRBJ1-5; D gene: NA; V gene: TRBV25-1; CDR3 DNA: TGTGCCAGCAGTGAACCCGGGAACGGGCAGCCCCAGCATTTT; CDR3 protein: CASSEPGNGQPQHF
clone size: NA; J gene: TRBJ1-4; D gene: NA; V gene: TRBV6-5; CDR3 DNA: TGTGCCAGCAGGCGGGGCCCAGGGGAAAAACTGTTTTTT; CDR3 protein: CASRRGPGEKLFF